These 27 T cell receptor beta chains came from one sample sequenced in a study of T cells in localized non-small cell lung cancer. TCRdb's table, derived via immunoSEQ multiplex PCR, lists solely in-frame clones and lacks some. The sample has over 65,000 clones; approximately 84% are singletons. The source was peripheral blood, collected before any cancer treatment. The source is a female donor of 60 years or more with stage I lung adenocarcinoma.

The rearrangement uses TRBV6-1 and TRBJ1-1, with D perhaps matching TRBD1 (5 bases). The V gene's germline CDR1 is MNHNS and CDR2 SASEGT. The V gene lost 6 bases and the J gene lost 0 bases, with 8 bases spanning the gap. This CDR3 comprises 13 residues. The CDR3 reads CASRDRMNTEAFF. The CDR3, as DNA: TGTGCCAGCAGAGACAGAATGAACACTGAAGCTTTCTTT.

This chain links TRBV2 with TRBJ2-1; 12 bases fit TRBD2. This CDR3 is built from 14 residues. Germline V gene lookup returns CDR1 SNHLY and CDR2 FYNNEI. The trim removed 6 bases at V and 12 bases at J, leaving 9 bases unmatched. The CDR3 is CASRLNLAGGAQFF. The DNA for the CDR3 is TGTGCCAGCAGACTTAACCTAGCGGGGGGGGCGCAGTTCTTC.

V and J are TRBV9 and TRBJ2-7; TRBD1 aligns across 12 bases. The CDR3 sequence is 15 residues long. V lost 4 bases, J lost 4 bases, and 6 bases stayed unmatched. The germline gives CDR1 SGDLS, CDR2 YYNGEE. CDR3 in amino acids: CASSPGTGGLYEQYF. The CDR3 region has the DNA TGTGCCAGCAGCCCTGGGACAGGGGGCTTGTACGAGCAGTACTTC.

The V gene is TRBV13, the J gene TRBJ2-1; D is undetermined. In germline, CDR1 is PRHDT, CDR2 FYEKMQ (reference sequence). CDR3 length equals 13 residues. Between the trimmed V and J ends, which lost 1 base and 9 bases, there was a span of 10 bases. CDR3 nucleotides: TGTGCCAGCAGCTTAGTTAGTGCAATTGAGCAGTTCTTC. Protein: CASSLVSAIEQFF.

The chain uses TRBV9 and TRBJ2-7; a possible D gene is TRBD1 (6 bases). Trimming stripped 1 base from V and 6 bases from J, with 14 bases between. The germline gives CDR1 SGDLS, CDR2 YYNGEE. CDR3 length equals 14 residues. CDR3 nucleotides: TGTGCCAGCAGCGTACAGCTGGGGGCGGGCGAGCAGTACTTC. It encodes CASSVQLGAGEQYF.

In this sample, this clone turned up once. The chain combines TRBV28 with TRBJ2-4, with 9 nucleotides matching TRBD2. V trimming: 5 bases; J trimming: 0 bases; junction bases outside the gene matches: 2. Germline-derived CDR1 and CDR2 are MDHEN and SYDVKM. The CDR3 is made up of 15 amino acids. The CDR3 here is CASSAGGLAKNIQYF. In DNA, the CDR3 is TGTGCCAGCAGTGCGGGGGGGCTAGCCAAAAACATTCAGTACTTC.

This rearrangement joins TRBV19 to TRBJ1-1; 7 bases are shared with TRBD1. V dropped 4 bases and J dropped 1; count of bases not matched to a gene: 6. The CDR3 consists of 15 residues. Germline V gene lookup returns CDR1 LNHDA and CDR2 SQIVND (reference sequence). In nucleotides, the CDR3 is TGTGCCAGTAGTACCGTGAGGACAGGGAACACTGAAGCTTTCTTT. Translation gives CASSTVRTGNTEAFF.

Here the CDR3 DNA reads TGTGCCAGCTCACCCCGGGACATCAAAAATACGCAGTATTTT. Translation gives CASSPRDIKNTQYF. The genes are TRBV18 and TRBJ2-3; D may be TRBD1 (6 bases). Trimming left V 3 bases short and J 7 bases short, with 14 bases between. Germline values: CDR1 KGHSH, CDR2 LQKENI. This CDR3 has 14 residues.

For the CDR3, the DNA is TGCAGCGTTGACCGGACAGGGATCTATGGCTACACCTTC. Its translation is CSVDRTGIYGYTF. The chain recombines TRBV29-1 with TRBJ1-2, with TRBD1 matching 8 bases. With V trimmed by 3 bases and J by 4 bases, 4 bases remained unmatched. The CDR3 is 13 amino acids. The germline gives CDR1 SQVTM, CDR2 ANQGSEA.

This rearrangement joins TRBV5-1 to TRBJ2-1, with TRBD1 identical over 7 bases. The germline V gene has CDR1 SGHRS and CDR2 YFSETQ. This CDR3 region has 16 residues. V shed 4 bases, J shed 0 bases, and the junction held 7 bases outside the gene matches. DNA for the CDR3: TGCGCCAGCAGCCCGACAGGGACGAACTCCTACAATGAGCAGTTCTTC. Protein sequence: CASSPTGTNSYNEQFF.

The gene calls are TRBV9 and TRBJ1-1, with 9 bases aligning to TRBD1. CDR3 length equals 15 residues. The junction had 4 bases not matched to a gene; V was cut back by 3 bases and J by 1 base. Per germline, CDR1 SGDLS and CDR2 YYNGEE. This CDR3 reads CASSGGQGTNTEAFF. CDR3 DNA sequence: TGTGCCAGCAGCGGCGGACAGGGGACGAACACTGAAGCTTTCTTT. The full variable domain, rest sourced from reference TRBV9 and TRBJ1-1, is DSGVTQTPKHLITATGQRVTLRCSPRSGDLSVYWYQQSLDQGLQFLIQYYNGEERAKGNILERFSAQQFPDLHSELNLSSLELGDSALYFCASSGGQGTNTEAFFGQGTRLTVV.

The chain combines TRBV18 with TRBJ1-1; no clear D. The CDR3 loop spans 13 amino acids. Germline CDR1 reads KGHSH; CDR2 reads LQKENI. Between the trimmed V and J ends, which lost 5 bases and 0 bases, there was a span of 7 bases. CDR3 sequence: CASSAELNTEAFF. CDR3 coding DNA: TGTGCCAGCTCAGCGGAATTGAACACTGAAGCTTTCTTT. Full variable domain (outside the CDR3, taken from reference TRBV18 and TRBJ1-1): NAGVMQNPRHLVRRRGQEARLRCSPMKGHSHVYWYRQLPEEGLKFMVYLQKENIIDESGMPKERFSAEFPKEGPSILRIQQVVRGDSAAYFCASSAELNTEAFFGQGTRLTVV.

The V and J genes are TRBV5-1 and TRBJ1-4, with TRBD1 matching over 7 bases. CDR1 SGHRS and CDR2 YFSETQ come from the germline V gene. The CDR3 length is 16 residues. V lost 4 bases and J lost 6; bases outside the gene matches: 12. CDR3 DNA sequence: TGCGCCAGCAGCCGTTCGGGGGCAGGGGGAGATGAAAAACTGTTTTTT. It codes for CASSRSGAGGDEKLFF.

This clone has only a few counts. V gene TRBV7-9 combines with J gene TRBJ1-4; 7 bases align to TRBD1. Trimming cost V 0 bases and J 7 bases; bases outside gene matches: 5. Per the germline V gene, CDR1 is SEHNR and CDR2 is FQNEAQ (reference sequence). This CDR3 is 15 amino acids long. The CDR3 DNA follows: TGTGCCAGCAGCTTAGCAGGGACAGTCTTTGAAAAACTGTTTTTT. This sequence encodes CASSLAGTVFEKLFF.

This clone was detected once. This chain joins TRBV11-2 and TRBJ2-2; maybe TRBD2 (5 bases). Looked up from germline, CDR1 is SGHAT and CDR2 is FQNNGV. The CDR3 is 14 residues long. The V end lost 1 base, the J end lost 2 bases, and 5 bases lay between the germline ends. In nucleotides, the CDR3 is TGTGCCAGCAGCTTAGCGGGAAACACCGGGGAGCTGTTTTTT. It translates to CASSLAGNTGELFF. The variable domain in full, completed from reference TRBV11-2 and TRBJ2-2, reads EAGVAQSPRYKIIEKRQSVAFWCNPISGHATLYWYQQILGQGPKLLIQFQNNGVVDDSQLPKDRFSAERLKGVDSTLKIQPAKLEDSAVYLCASSLAGNTGELFFGEGSRLTVL.

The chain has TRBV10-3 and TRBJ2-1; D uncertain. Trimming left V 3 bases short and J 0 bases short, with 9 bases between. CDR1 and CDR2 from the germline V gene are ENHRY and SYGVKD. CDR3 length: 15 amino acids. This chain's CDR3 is CAISEGYSSYNEQFF. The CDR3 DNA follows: TGTGCCATCAGTGAAGGCTATAGCTCCTACAATGAGCAGTTCTTC.

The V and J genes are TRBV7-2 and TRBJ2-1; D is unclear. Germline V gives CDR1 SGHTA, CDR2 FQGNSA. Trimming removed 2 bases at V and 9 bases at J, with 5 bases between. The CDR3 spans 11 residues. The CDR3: CASSLRTEQFF. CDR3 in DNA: TGTGCCAGCAGCTTACGAACTGAGCAGTTCTTC. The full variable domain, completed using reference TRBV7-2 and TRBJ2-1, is GAGVSQSPSNKVTEKGKDVELRCDPISGHTALYWYRQSLGQGLEFLIYFQGNSAPDKSGLPSDRFSAERTGGSVSTLTIQRTQQEDSAVYLCASSLRTEQFFGPGTRLTVL.

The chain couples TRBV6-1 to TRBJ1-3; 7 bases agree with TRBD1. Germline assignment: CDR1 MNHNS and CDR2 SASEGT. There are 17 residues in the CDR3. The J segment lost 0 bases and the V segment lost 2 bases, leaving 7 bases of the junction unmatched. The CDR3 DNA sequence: TGTGCCAGCAGTGAACGGGGACAGTTTGGCTCTGGAAACACCATATATTTT. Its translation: CASSERGQFGSGNTIYF.

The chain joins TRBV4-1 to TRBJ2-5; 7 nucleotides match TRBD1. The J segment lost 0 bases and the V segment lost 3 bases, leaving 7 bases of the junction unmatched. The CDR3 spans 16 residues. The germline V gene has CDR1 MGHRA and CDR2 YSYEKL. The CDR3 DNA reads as TGCGCCAGCAGCCAGGGACAGCTTTGGTACCAAGAGACCCAGTACTTC. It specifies CASSQGQLWYQETQYF.

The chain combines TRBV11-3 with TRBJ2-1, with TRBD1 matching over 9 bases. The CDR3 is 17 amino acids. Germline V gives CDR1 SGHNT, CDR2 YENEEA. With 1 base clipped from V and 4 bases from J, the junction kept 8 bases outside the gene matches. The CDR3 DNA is TGTGCCAGCAGCTTAGGAACCGGGACAGGGAGGTACAATGAGCAGTTCTTC. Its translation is CASSLGTGTGRYNEQFF.

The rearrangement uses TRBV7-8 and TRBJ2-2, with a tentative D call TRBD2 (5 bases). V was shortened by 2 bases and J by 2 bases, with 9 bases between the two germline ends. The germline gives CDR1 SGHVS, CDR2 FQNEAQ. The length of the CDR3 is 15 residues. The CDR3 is CASSLRGLNTGELFF. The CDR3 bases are TGTGCCAGCAGCTTACGGGGATTAAACACCGGGGAGCTGTTTTTT.

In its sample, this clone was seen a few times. DNA for the CDR3: TGTGCCAGCAGCACAGGGCACTACGAGCAGTACTTC. Its translation is CASSTGHYEQYF. V is TRBV28 and J is TRBJ2-7; D is possibly TRBD1 (6 bases). Germline V gene sequence: CDR1 MDHEN, CDR2 SYDVKM. The germline V and J ends were trimmed by 6 bases and 3 bases, with 9 bases remaining between them. The CDR3 has 12 amino acids.

CDR3 nucleotides: TGTGCCAGCAGCCCCCTGACGGGTCACTACGAGCAGTACTTC. As protein: CASSPLTGHYEQYF. The J gene is TRBJ2-7, the V gene TRBV9; no definite D call. Trimming pared 4 bases from V and 3 bases from J, leaving 14 bases between. This CDR3 comprises 14 residues. CDR1 and CDR2 from the germline V gene are SGDLS and YYNGEE.

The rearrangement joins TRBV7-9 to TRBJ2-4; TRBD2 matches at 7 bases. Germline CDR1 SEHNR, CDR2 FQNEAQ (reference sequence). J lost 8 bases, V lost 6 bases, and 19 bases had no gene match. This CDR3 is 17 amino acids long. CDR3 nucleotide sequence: TGTGCCAGCAGTTTAATGGGTCTGGGAGGCGGGGGAGACATTCAGTACTTC. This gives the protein CASSLMGLGGGGDIQYF.

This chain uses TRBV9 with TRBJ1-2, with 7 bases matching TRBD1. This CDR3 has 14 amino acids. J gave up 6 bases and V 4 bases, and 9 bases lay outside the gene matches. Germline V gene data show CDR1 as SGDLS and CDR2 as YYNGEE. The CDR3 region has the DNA TGTGCCAGCAGCTCTACAGACAGGGCCCATGGCTACACCTTC. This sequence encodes CASSSTDRAHGYTF.

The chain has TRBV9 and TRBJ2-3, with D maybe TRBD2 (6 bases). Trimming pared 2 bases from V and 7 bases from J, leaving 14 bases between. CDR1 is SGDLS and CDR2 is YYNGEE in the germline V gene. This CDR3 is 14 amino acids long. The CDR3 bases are TGTGCCAGCAGCGTGGGGACTGCCTTCCATACGCAGTATTTT. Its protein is CASSVGTAFHTQYF.

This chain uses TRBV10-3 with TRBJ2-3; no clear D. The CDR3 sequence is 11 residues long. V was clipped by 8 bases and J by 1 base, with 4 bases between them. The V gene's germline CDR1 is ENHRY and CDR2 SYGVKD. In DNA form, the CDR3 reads TGTGCCATCCGGGGCACAGATACGCAGTATTTT. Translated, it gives CAIRGTDTQYF.